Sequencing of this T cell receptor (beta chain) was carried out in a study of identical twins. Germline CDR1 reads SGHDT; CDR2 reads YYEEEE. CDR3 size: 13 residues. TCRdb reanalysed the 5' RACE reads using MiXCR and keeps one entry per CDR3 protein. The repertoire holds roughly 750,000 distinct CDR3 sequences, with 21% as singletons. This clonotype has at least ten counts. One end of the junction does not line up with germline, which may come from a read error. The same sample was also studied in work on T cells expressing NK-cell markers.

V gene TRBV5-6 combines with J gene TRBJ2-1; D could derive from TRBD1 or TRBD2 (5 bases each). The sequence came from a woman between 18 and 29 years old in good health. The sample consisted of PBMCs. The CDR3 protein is CASSPGTGNDQFF. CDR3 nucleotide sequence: TGTGCCAGCAGCCCCGGGACGGGGAATGATCAGTTCTTC.